The rows below give T cell receptor beta chains drawn from one sample of a study of cytomegalovirus exposure and HLA in healthy donors. Using immunoSEQ multiplex PCR, the repertoire was profiled, and TCRdb retains in-frame clones only, with some absent. The data contain tens of thousands of clones, 65% of them singletons. Sequenced: PBMCs. The receptors here all came from a woman aged 50 to 65 in good health and CMV-seropositive. Each CDR3 is given with its conserved first and last residue. The order of the fields is CDR3 protein, CDR3 DNA, CDR3 length, V gene, J gene, clone size, D gene. D genes are given only for firm matches. Only some rows state a clone size, as once, few, many or a class for expanded clones.

CDR3: CASSPGGTGYTIYF
DNA: TGTGCCAGCAGCCCCGGAGGGACGGGGTACACCATATATTTT
length: 14
V: TRBV5-4
J: TRBJ1-3
size: -
D: -

CDR3: CASSAQGSSNQPQHF
DNA: TGCGCCAGCAGCGCACAGGGATCTAGCAATCAGCCCCAGCATTTT
length: 15
V: TRBV5-1
J: TRBJ1-5
size: few
D: -

CDR3: CASSPPTGSSYNEQFF
DNA: TGTGCCAGTTCACCACCGACAGGGAGCTCCTACAATGAGCAGTTCTTC
length: 16
V: TRBV18
J: TRBJ2-1
size: -
D: TRBD1

CDR3: CASSLARLDNEQFF
DNA: TGTGCCAGCAGCTTAGCCAGGTTGGACAATGAGCAGTTCTTC
length: 14
V: TRBV7-2
J: TRBJ2-1
size: -
D: -

CDR3: CASSSASNYGYTF
DNA: TGTGCCAGCAGCTCAGCGAGTAACTATGGCTACACCTTC
length: 13
V: TRBV7-9
J: TRBJ1-2
size: -
D: -

CDR3: CATSPFLGQGDNSPLHF
DNA: TGTGCCACCAGCCCTTTCCTCGGACAGGGAGATAATTCACCCCTCCACTTT
length: 17
V: TRBV15
J: TRBJ1-6
size: -
D: TRBD1

CDR3: CASSEILASGGPMRYF
DNA: TGCGCCAGCAGTGAAATTTTGGCTAGCGGGGGCCCGATGAGGTATTTT
length: 16
V: TRBV10-2
J: TRBJ2-3
size: few
D: TRBD2

CDR3: CAWSAGLNREQYF
DNA: TGTGCCTGGAGTGCAGGACTTAATCGCGAGCAGTACTTC
length: 13
V: TRBV30
J: TRBJ2-7
size: -
D: -

CDR3: CASSYEGGGAYEQYF
DNA: TGTGCCAGCAGTTACGAGGGCGGGGGGGCGTACGAGCAGTACTTC
length: 15
V: TRBV6-5
J: TRBJ2-7
size: once
D: TRBD2

CDR3: CASSPDNNEKLFF
DNA: TGTGCCAGCAGCCCAGATAATAATGAAAAACTGTTTTTT
length: 13
V: TRBV5-8
J: TRBJ1-4
size: -
D: -

CDR3: CASRDGRTTNEKLFF
DNA: TGTGCCAGCAGGGACGGGAGGACAACTAATGAAAAACTGTTTTTT
length: 15
V: TRBV28
J: TRBJ1-4
size: -
D: -

CDR3: CASNLRGSNQPQHF
DNA: TGTGCCAGTAACCTCAGGGGGAGCAATCAGCCCCAGCATTTT
length: 14
V: TRBV19
J: TRBJ1-5
size: many
D: TRBD1

CDR3: CASSFQTGATEAFF
DNA: TGCGCCAGCAGCTTCCAAACAGGGGCCACTGAAGCTTTCTTT
length: 14
V: TRBV5-1
J: TRBJ1-1
size: few
D: TRBD1

CDR3: CASSIAGGPYNEQFF
DNA: TGTGCCAGCAGCATAGCGGGGGGGCCCTACAATGAGCAGTTCTTC
length: 15
V: TRBV6-1
J: TRBJ2-1
size: -
D: TRBD2

CDR3: CASSIDQVLGANVLTF
DNA: TGTGCCAGTAGTATCGATCAGGTTTTAGGGGCCAACGTCCTGACTTTC
length: 16
V: TRBV19
J: TRBJ2-6
size: -
D: -

CDR3: CASSPQPSGGTSYEQYF
DNA: TGTGCCAGCTCACCACAGCCTAGCGGGGGGACCTCCTACGAGCAGTACTTC
length: 17
V: TRBV18
J: TRBJ2-7
size: -
D: TRBD2

CDR3: CASSLGLAGVNTDTQYF
DNA: TGTGCCAGCAGCTTAGGTCTTGCGGGGGTGAACACAGATACGCAGTATTTT
length: 17
V: TRBV11-3
J: TRBJ2-3
size: -
D: TRBD2

CDR3: CASSIESGTGGYGYTF
DNA: TGTGCCAGTAGTATAGAATCCGGGACAGGGGGCTACGGCTACACCTTC
length: 16
V: TRBV19
J: TRBJ1-2
size: few
D: TRBD1

CDR3: CARGTEGYEQYF
DNA: TGTGCCAGAGGCACGGAGGGGTACGAGCAGTACTTC
length: 12
V: TRBV30
J: TRBJ2-7
size: -
D: -

CDR3: CASGGSSSTDTQYF
DNA: TGTGCCAGCGGTGGGAGTTCCTCCACAGATACGCAGTATTTT
length: 14
V: TRBV27
J: TRBJ2-3
size: -
D: -

CDR3: CASSESFSNQPQHF
DNA: TGTGCCAGCAGTGAATCGTTCAGTAATCAGCCCCAGCATTTT
length: 14
V: TRBV2
J: TRBJ1-5
size: -
D: -

CDR3: CASSLPGATYEQYF
DNA: TGTGCCAGTAGTCTCCCAGGGGCTACCTACGAGCAGTACTTC
length: 14
V: TRBV19
J: TRBJ2-7
size: -
D: -

CDR3: CAWRSRVEQFF
DNA: TGTGCCTGGAGGTCGAGGGTCGAGCAGTTCTTC
length: 11
V: TRBV30
J: TRBJ2-1
size: -
D: -

CDR3: CASSLGIMGQTYEQYF
DNA: TGTGCCAGCAGCTTAGGGATTATGGGACAGACCTACGAGCAGTACTTC
length: 16
V: TRBV11-2
J: TRBJ2-7
size: -
D: TRBD1

CDR3: CASSFTDSTEAFF
DNA: TGTGCCAGCAGTTTCACAGATTCGACTGAAGCTTTCTTT
length: 13
V: TRBV7-3
J: TRBJ1-1
size: -
D: -

CDR3: CASSETSRASLNEQYF
DNA: TGTGCCAGCAGTGAGACCAGCAGGGCATCATTGAACGAGCAGTACTTC
length: 16
V: TRBV2
J: TRBJ2-7
size: few
D: -

CDR3: CASSFSTVAKNIQYF
DNA: TGCGCCAGCAGCTTCTCGACTGTAGCCAAAAACATTCAGTACTTC
length: 15
V: TRBV5-1
J: TRBJ2-4
size: -
D: -